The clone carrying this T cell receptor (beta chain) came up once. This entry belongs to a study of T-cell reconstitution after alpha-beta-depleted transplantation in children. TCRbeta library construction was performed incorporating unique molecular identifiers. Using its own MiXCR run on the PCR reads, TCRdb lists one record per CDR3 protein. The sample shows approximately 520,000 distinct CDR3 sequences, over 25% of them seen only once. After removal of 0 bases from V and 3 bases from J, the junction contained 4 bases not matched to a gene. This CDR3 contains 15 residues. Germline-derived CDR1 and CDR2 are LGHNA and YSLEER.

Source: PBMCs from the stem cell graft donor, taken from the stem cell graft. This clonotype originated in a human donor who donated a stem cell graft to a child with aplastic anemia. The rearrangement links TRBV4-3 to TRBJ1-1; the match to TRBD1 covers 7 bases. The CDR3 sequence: CASSQEGTAYTEAFF. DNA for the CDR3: TGCGCCAGCAGCCAAGAGGGGACAGCGTACACTGAAGCTTTCTTT.